This T cell receptor beta chain was documented in a study of T cells in women clearing cervical HPV infection. The overall study: Controls' single incident HPV16 infection cleared within 12 months without precancer.

Using immunoSEQ multiplex PCR, the repertoire was profiled, and TCRdb retains in-frame clones only, with some absent. In all, the sample yields 21,000 or so clones. After removal of 6 bases from V and 0 bases from J, the junction contained 8 bases not matched to a gene. This CDR3 contains 16 residues. Per germline, CDR1 MNHEY and CDR2 SVGEGT. Details on this clone: From the germline J gene comes the end of the CDR3, since the read stops 3 residues before it.

Sequencing was carried out using blood buffy coat. V usage is TRBV6-2 or TRBV6-3 and J usage is TRBJ1-3, with 7 bases aligning to TRBD1. This receptor was identified in a woman aged 18 to 75 with a cervical HPV16 infection that either progressed to CIN3+ or cleared (not recorded which). This CDR3 reads CASSFTTGPSGNTIYF. CDR3 DNA (partial): TGTGCCAGCAGCTTTACGACAGGGCCCTCTGGAAACACC.